This TCR beta chain was captured in a study of regulatory T cells in long-lasting Graves disease. This clonotype came up many times. Library construction for TCR beta used iRepertoire HTBI primers and Arm-PCR of CDR3 regions. Each CDR3 protein gets one entry after TCRdb re-called the multiplex PCR reads with MiXCR. In the table there are around 500,000 distinct CDR3 sequences, about a fifth of which are singletons. Germline V gives CDR1 MNHEY, CDR2 SVGAGI. Trimming stripped 2 bases from V and 3 bases from J, with 5 bases between. The CDR3 is 13 amino acids. Time point indicated: persistent/refractory GD, antithyroid drugs over 5 years with positive TRAb. After RNA was extracted from PBMCs, the TCR library was made from it.

This specimen consisted of peripheral blood mononuclear cells (PBMCs), obtained when the disease was refractory, from a patient treated with antithyroid drugs. The rearrangement uses TRBV6-5 and TRBJ1-5; D unresolved. The sequence was obtained from a female donor with Graves disease. CDR3 protein: CASSYGANQPQHF. Here the CDR3 DNA reads TGTGCCAGCAGTTACGGAGCCAATCAGCCCCAGCATTTT.